This T cell receptor beta chain was observed in a study of CD4 T cells in relation to SARS-CoV-2 and coronaviruses. Points on this clone: Its matching antigen is unknown.

Study observations and caveats: The assay detects memory recall responses, not culture-primed primary responses.

Profiling relied on immunoSEQ multiplex PCR, and the TCRdb table lists in-frame clones only, not all of them. There are under 45,000 clones in the sample; more than 65% occur only once, and 4.5% lies in the top ten. Germline V gene lookup returns CDR1 MDHEN and CDR2 SYDVKM. The CDR3 totals 15 residues. Between the trimmed V and J ends, which lost 1 base and 3 bases, there was a span of 11 bases. V and J are TRBV28 and TRBJ2-3; D perhaps matches TRBD2 (6 bases). This TCR derives from an adult with COVID-19. Sequencing used naive CD4+ T cells from PBMCs, cultured in vitro. Subset indicated: naive CD4+ T cells isolated by negative enrichment. The CDR3: CASSLFRENTDTQYF. In DNA, the CDR3 is TGTGCCAGCAGTTTATTTCGGGAGAATACAGATACGCAGTATTTT.